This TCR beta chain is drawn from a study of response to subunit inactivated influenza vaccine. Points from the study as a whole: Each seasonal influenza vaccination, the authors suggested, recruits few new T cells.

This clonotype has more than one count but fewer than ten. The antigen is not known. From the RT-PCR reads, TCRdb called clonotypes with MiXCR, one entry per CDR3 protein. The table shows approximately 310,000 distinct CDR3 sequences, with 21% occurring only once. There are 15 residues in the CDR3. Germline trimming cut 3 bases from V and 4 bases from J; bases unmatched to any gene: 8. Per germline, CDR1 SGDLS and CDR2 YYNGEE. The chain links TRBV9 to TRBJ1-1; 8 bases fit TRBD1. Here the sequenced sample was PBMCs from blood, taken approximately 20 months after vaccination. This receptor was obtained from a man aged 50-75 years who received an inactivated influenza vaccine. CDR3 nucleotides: TGTGCCAGCAGCGCTGGACAGGGCAGAGGCACTGAAGCTTTCTTT. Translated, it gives CASSAGQGRGTEAFF. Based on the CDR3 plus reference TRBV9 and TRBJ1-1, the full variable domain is DSGVTQTPKHLITATGQRVTLRCSPRSGDLSVYWYQQSLDQGLQFLIQYYNGEERAKGNILERFSAQQFPDLHSELNLSSLELGDSALYFCASSAGQGRGTEAFFGQGTRLTVV.